Each of the 26 T cell receptor beta chains below was sequenced from the same sample in a study of cytomegalovirus exposure and HLA in healthy donors. In the PCR, 60 Vbeta and 13 Jbeta primers were used. Repertoires were generated with immunoSEQ multiplex PCR, while TCRdb's copy carries only in-frame clones and drops some. The top ten hold 2.5% to 3% of the sample, which has over 100,000 clones, roughly 83% seen once. The sequencing input was PBMCs. These receptors all stem from a man in his forties or fifties in good health and CMV-seronegative.

This chain joins TRBV13 and TRBJ2-7; 7 bases align to TRBD1. Unmatched junction bases numbered 4, after V lost 5 bases and J lost 6 bases. The CDR3 is 12 residues long. Per germline, CDR1 PRHDT and CDR2 FYEKMQ (reference sequence). This CDR3 is CASSQTGSEQYF. CDR3 nucleotides: TGTGCCAGCAGCCAGACAGGGAGCGAGCAGTACTTC.

This chain links TRBV15 with TRBJ2-5; 7 bases fit TRBD2. The junction had 12 bases not matched to a gene; V was cut back by 5 bases and J by 0 bases. The CDR3 sequence is 17 residues long. Per germline, CDR1 LNHNV and CDR2 YYDKDF (reference sequence). The CDR3 DNA is TGTGCCACCAGCGGACCTCGACTAGCCGGGTACCAAGAGACCCAGTACTTC. Its translation is CATSGPRLAGYQETQYF.

The chain has TRBV6-1 and TRBJ1-4; TRBD1 might be the D (6 bases). In germline, CDR1 is MNHNS, CDR2 SASEGT. The CDR3 length is 15 residues. The V end was cut by 3 bases, the J end by 4 bases, with 12 bases between. CDR3 amino acids: CASSDTGPFNEKLFF. In DNA form, the CDR3 reads TGTGCCAGCAGTGACACAGGGCCTTTTAATGAAAAACTGTTTTTT.

As DNA, the CDR3 is TGTGCCAGCAGTACACAACTAGCGGGGGCTTACACCGGGGAGCTGTTTTTT. Its protein is CASSTQLAGAYTGELFF. The V and J genes are TRBV27 and TRBJ2-2; 11 nucleotides line up with TRBD2. The junction had 8 bases not matched to a gene; V was cut back by 5 bases and J by 3 bases. The germline V gene encodes CDR1 MNHEY and CDR2 SMNVEV (reference sequence). The CDR3 runs to 17 residues.

CDR3 in amino acids: CASSQSTHGELFF. CDR3 bases: TGTGCCAGCAGCCAATCCACACACGGGGAGCTGTTTTTT. V and J are TRBV14 and TRBJ2-2; the D is unclear. The CDR3 totals 13 residues. The germline V gene has CDR1 SGHDN and CDR2 FVKESK. V lost 2 bases and J lost 7, with 8 bases in between.

The chain links TRBV4-2 to TRBJ2-1; D is unclear. Germline CDR1 reads LGHNA; CDR2 reads YNFKEQ. This CDR3 is 13 amino acids long. V lost 3 bases, J lost 10 bases, and 13 bases lay in between. Here the CDR3 reads CASSHTDKTEQFF. CDR3 sequence (DNA): TGTGCCAGCAGCCACACAGACAAGACAGAGCAGTTCTTC.

This chain links TRBV30 with TRBJ1-3; possible D gene TRBD1, 6 bases. Germline V CDR1 and CDR2: GTSNPN, SVGIG (reference sequence). The V and J ends lost 6 bases and 2 bases respectively, with 17 bases between them. The CDR3 has 15 amino acids. DNA of the CDR3: TGTGCCTGTCTAACAGGGTATAGAACTGGAAACACCATATATTTT. It encodes CACLTGYRTGNTIYF.

V gene TRBV15 combines with J gene TRBJ1-2; 9 positions match TRBD1. Per the germline V gene, CDR1 is LNHNV and CDR2 is YYDKDF (reference sequence). CDR3 size: 14 residues. The J segment lost 4 bases and the V segment lost 1 base, leaving 1 base of the junction unmatched. CDR3 in DNA: TGTGCCACCAGCAGAGGGGACAGGGTCTATGGCTACACCTTC. It translates to CATSRGDRVYGYTF.

The CDR3 nucleotides read TGCGCCAGCAGCCCGGGACAGCCTGGAAACACCATATATTTT. It yields the protein CASSPGQPGNTIYF. The chain employs TRBV5-1 and TRBJ1-3; 7 bases are shared with TRBD1. The length of the CDR3 is 14 residues. Germline-derived CDR1 and CDR2 are SGHRS and YFSETQ. V lost 4 bases and J lost 2; bases outside the gene matches: 3.

This chain joins TRBV9 and TRBJ2-3, with TRBD2 matching 15 bases. CDR1 SGDLS and CDR2 YYNGEE come from the germline V gene. The V and J ends lost 4 bases and 5 bases, in that order; junction bases with no gene match: 8. This CDR3 has 17 residues. The CDR3 sequence: CASSIRTSGGARDTQYF. The CDR3 nucleotides read TGTGCCAGCAGCATCCGGACTAGCGGGGGGGCAAGAGATACGCAGTATTTT.

V usage is TRBV23-1 and J usage is TRBJ1-2, with D perhaps matching TRBD1 (5 bases). TRBV23-1 is an ORF for which the function is uncertain. This CDR3 is built from 19 residues. Trimming removed 4 bases from V and 0 bases from J, with 24 bases in between. Written as DNA, the CDR3 is TGCGCCAGCAGTCCTTCAAGTCTTCCAGGGATGTGGACTAACTATGGCTACACCTTC. Translating gives CASSPSSLPGMWTNYGYTF.

The sample holds one count of this clone. This chain links TRBV4-3 with TRBJ1-1; no firm D call. Deletions cut 0 bases from V and 1 base from J, with 9 bases between. This CDR3 contains 15 residues. The germline CDR1 and CDR2 sequences are LGHNA and YSLEER. The CDR3 spells CASSQDYPGNTEAFF. In nucleotides, the CDR3 is TGCGCCAGCAGCCAAGATTACCCGGGGAACACTGAAGCTTTCTTT.

This clone was counted once. The J gene is TRBJ2-3, the V gene TRBV5-4; TRBD2 matches at 7 bases. The CDR3 spans 16 residues. Germline loops: CDR1 SGHNT, CDR2 YYREEE (reference sequence). V dropped 4 bases and J dropped 0; count of bases not matched to a gene: 8. CDR3 region: CASSPAGERSTDTQYF. CDR3 in DNA: TGTGCCAGCAGCCCGGCGGGGGAGCGGAGCACAGATACGCAGTATTTT.

This chain uses TRBV5-1 with TRBJ2-3, with 7 bases identical to TRBD2. V shed 3 bases and J 5 bases; nucleotides not matched to a gene: 18. CDR3 length: 18 residues. From germline, CDR1 is SGHRS and CDR2 YFSETQ. The CDR3 sequence is CASSSGVGGRGNGDTQYF. CDR3 bases: TGCGCCAGCAGCTCGGGGGTAGGCGGGCGGGGGAACGGAGATACGCAGTATTTT.

This clone was observed a few times. This rearrangement joins TRBV9 to TRBJ2-7, with 7 bases fitting TRBD2. The V and J ends lost 1 base and 0 bases, in that order; junction bases with no gene match: 1. The CDR3 is 14 residues long. Germline V lookup: CDR1 SGDLS, CDR2 YYNGEE. CDR3 in DNA: TGTGCCAGCAGCGTATCTAGCGGCTCCTACGAGCAGTACTTC. As protein: CASSVSSGSYEQYF.

This clone was detected only once. This rearrangement joins TRBV2 to TRBJ1-1; 8 nucleotides line up with TRBD1. CDR3 length: 12 amino acids. The germline CDR1 and CDR2 sequences are SNHLY and FYNNEI. With 10 bases clipped from V and 5 bases from J, the junction kept 6 bases outside the gene matches. DNA for the CDR3: TGTGCCATTACAGGGGGAAGGACTGAAGCTTTCTTT. This codes for CAITGGRTEAFF.

A remark on this clone: Mismatch with germline at one junction end may stem from a read error. Other DNA sequences of this sample code for an identical CDR3. The chain joins TRBV18 to TRBJ1-6, with 9 positions matching TRBD1. CDR1 and CDR2 (germline): KGHSH, LQKENI. This CDR3 contains 17 residues. CDR3: CASSPRGTGRSNSPLHF. CDR3 nucleotide sequence: TGTGCCAGCTCGCCACGCGGGACAGGGCGATCGAATTCACCCCTCCACTTT.

The chain uses TRBV7-2 and TRBJ2-3, with 14 bases identical to TRBD2. V trimming: 5 bases; J trimming: 5 bases; junction bases outside the gene matches: 3. This CDR3 is built from 15 residues. Germline CDR1 and CDR2: SGHTA and FQGNSA. The chain's CDR3 is CASSPGTSGGDTQYF. The CDR3 bases are TGTGCCAGCAGCCCCGGGACTAGCGGGGGAGATACGCAGTATTTT.

This rearrangement joins TRBV7-9 to TRBJ2-5, with D tentatively TRBD1 (5 bases). There are 12 residues in the CDR3. Germline CDR1 SEHNR, CDR2 FQNEAQ (reference sequence). Trimming cost V 11 bases and J 5 bases, with 15 bases left between them. CDR3 sequence: CAGMGRTETQYF. The CDR3 DNA follows: TGTGCCGGAATGGGGCGCACGGAGACCCAGTACTTC.

CDR3 DNA: TGCGCCAGCAGCTTGGTAGATAGCTCCTACAATGAGCAGTTCTTC. Its protein is CASSLVDSSYNEQFF. The chain couples TRBV5-1 to TRBJ2-1; the D is unclear. From germline, CDR1 is SGHRS and CDR2 YFSETQ. Trimming took 0 bases from V and 0 from J, leaving 7 bases between them. The CDR3 runs to 15 residues.

The rearrangement joins TRBV13 to TRBJ1-1, with a weak D call TRBD1 (5 bases). V lost 6 bases and J 0 bases, leaving 11 bases between the germline ends. Germline-derived CDR1 and CDR2 are PRHDT and FYEKMQ (reference sequence). This CDR3 is 14 amino acids long. CDR3 nucleotides: TGTGCCAGCAGAGGCAGGGTCATGAACACTGAAGCTTTCTTT. It yields the protein CASRGRVMNTEAFF.

V gene TRBV13 combines with J gene TRBJ2-7; the D gene is possibly TRBD1 (6 bases). Trimming shortened V by 4 bases and J by 4 bases, and 8 bases separated the two germline ends. Germline V gives CDR1 PRHDT, CDR2 FYEKMQ (reference sequence). The CDR3 contains 12 residues. The CDR3 DNA follows: TGTGCCAGCAGCTACCAGGGGTACGAGCAGTACTTC. The encoded protein is CASSYQGYEQYF.

The chain has TRBV6-1 and TRBJ1-1; TRBD1 agrees at 10 bases. V was clipped by 3 bases and J by 2 bases; unmatched bases: 6. CDR1 is MNHNS and CDR2 is SASEGT in the germline V gene. The length of the CDR3 is 16 residues. The CDR3 DNA sequence: TGTGCCAGCAGTGATTTGGGGACAGGGGCCAACACTGAAGCTTTCTTT. This translates into CASSDLGTGANTEAFF.

This chain links TRBV4-3 with TRBJ2-7; 7 nucleotides match TRBD1. The V gene's germline CDR1 is LGHNA and CDR2 YSLEER. After removal of 0 bases from V and 5 bases from J, the junction contained 10 bases not matched to a gene. This CDR3 has 16 residues. CDR3 in DNA: TGCGCCAGCAGCCAAGATCGGGCAGGGGGTGGAGACGAGCAGTACTTC. It yields the protein CASSQDRAGGGDEQYF.

The CDR3 DNA is TGCGCCAGCAGCCAAGGGGCAGGGGGCAACTATGGCTACACCTTC. Protein: CASSQGAGGNYGYTF. The V and J genes are TRBV4-1 and TRBJ1-2; TRBD1 agrees at 8 bases. V lost 1 base, J lost 2 bases, and 3 bases stayed unmatched. Germline V gene data show CDR1 as MGHRA and CDR2 as YSYEKL. This CDR3 contains 15 residues.

The chain joins TRBV6-6 to TRBJ1-1; TRBD1 is a possible D gene (6 bases). Trimming pared 6 bases from V and 3 bases from J, leaving 11 bases between. CDR3 length equals 13 residues. CDR1 and CDR2 from the germline V gene are MNHNY and SVGAGI (reference sequence). The CDR3 is CASRHREDTEAFF. In nucleotides, the CDR3 is TGTGCCAGCAGACACAGGGAAGACACTGAAGCTTTCTTT.